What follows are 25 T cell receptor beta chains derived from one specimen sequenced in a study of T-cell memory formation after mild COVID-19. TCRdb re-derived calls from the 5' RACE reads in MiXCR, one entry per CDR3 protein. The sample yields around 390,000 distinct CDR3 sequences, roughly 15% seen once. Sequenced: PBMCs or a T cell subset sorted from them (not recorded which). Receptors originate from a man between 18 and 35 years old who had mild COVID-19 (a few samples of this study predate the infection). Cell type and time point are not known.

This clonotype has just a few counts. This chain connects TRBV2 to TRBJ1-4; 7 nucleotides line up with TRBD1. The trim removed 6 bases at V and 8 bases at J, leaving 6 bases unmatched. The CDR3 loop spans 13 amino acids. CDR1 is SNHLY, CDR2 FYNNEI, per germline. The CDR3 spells CASRRGQLEKLFF. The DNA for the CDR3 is TGTGCCAGCAGGAGGGGGCAGTTGGAAAAACTGTTTTTT.

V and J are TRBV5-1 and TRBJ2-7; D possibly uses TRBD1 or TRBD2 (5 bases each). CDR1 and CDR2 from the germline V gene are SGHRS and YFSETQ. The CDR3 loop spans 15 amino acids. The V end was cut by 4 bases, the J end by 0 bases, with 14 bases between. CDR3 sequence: CASSTAGADSYEQYV. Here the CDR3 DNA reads TGCGCCAGCAGCACCGCCGGGGCAGACTCCTACGAGCAGTACGTC.

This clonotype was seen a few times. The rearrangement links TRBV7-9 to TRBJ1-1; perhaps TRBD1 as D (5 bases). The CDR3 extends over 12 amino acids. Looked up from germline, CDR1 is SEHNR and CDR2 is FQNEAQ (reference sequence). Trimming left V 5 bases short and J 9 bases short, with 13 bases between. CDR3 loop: CASSPFKGKAFF. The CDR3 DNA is TGTGCCAGCAGCCCCTTTAAGGGGAAAGCTTTCTTT. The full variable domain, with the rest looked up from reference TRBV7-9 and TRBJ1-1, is DTGVSQNPRHKITKRGQNVTFRCDPISEHNRLYWYRQTLGQGPEFLTYFQNEAQLEKSRLLSDRFSAERPKGSFSTLEIQRTEQGDSAMYLCASSPFKGKAFFGQGTRLTVV.

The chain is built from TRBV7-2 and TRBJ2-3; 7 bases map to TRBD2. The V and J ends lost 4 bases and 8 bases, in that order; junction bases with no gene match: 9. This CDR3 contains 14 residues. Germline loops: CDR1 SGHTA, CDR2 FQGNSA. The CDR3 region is CASSYPPGGATQYF. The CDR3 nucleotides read TGTGCCAGCAGCTACCCCCCGGGGGGAGCTACGCAGTATTTT. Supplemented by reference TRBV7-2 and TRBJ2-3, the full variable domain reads GAGVSQSPSNKVTEKGKDVELRCDPISGHTALYWYRQSLGQGLEFLIYFQGNSAPDKSGLPSDRFSAERTGGSVSTLTIQRTQQEDSAVYLCASSYPPGGATQYFGPGTRLTVL.

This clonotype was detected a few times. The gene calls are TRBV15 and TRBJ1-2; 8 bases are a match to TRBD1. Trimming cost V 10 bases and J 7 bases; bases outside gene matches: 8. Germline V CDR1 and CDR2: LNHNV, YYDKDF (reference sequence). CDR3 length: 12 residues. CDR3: CAIPKTGVGYTF. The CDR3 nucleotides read TGTGCCATCCCAAAGACAGGGGTTGGCTACACCTTC.

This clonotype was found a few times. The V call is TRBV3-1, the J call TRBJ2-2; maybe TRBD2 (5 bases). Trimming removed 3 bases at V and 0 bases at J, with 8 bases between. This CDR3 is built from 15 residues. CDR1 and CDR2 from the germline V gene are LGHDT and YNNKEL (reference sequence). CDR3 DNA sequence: TGTGCCAGCAGCCAGACCGGGACGAACACCGGGGAGCTGTTTTTT. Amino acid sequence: CASSQTGTNTGELFF.

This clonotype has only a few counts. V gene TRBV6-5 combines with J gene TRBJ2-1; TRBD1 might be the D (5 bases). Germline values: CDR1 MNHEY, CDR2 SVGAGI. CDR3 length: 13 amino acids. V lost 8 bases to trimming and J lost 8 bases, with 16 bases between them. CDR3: CASRNRRVHEQFF. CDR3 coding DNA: TGTGCCAGCCGAAACCGCAGGGTGCATGAGCAGTTCTTC.

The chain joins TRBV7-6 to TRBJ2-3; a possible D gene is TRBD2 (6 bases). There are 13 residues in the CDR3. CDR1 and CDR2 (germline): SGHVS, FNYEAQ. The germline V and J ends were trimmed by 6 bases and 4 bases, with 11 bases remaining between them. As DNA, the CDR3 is TGTGCCAGCAGTCCTACTAGCCCAGATACGCAGTATTTT. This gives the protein CASSPTSPDTQYF.

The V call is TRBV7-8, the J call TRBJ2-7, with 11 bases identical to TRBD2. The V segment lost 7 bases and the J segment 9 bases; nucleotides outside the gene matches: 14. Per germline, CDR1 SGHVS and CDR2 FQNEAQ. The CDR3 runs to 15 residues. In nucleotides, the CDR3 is TGTGCCAGCACCCAACGGAGGCTAGCGGGGGGCCGGCAGTACTTC. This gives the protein CASTQRRLAGGRQYF.

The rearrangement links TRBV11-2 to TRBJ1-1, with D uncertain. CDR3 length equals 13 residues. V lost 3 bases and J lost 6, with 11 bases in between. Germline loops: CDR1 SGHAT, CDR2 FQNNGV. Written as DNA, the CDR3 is TGTGCCAGCAGCTTGGAATTGGCTTCTGAAGCTTTCTTT. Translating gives CASSLELASEAFF.

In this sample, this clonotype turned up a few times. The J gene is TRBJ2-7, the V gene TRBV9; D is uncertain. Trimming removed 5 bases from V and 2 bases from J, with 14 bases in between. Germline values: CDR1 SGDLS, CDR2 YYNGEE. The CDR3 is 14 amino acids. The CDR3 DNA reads TGTGCCAGCAGGGGGTGGACCCCAACCTACGAGCAGTACTTC. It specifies CASRGWTPTYEQYF.

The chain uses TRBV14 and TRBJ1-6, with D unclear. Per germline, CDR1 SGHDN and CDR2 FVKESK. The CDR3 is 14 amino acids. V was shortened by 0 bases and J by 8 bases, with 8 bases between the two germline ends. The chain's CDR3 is CASSQDYFYSPLHF. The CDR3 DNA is TGTGCCAGCAGCCAAGATTACTTCTATTCACCCCTCCACTTT.

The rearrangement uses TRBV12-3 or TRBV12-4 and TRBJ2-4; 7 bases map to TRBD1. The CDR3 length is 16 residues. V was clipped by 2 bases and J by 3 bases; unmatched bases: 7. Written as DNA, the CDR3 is TGTGCCAGCAGTTTAAGAGTACAGGGGAGCAAAAACATTCAGTACTTC. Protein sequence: CASSLRVQGSKNIQYF.

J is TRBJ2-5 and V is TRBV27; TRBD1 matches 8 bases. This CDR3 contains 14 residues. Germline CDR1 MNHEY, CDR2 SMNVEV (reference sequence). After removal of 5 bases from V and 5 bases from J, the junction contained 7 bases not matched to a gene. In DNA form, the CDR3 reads TGTGCCAGCAGTCCCCGGACAGGGTTGGAGACCCAGTACTTC. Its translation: CASSPRTGLETQYF.

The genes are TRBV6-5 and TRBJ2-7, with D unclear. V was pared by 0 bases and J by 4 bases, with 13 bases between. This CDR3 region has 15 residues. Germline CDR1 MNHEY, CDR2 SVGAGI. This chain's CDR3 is CASSYSVQLGYEQYF. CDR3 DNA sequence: TGTGCCAGCAGTTACTCGGTCCAGCTGGGGTACGAGCAGTACTTC.

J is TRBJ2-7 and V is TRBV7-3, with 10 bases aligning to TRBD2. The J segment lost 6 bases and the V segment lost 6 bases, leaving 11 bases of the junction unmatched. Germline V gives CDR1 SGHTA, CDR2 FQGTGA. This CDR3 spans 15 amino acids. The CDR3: CASSPSGGVLSEQYF. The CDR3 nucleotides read TGTGCCAGCAGTCCGAGCGGGGGGGTCCTTAGCGAGCAGTACTTC.

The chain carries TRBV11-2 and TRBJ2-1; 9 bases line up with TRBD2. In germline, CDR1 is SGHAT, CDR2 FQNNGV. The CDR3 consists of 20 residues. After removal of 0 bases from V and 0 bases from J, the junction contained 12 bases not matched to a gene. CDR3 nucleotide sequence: TGTGCCAGCAGCTTAGATGTTGCGGGGGGGCCTTTGAGCTCCTACAATGAGCAGTTCTTC. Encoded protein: CASSLDVAGGPLSSYNEQFF.

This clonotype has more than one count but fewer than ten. The CDR3 is CASSLGWGPAFF. In nucleotides, the CDR3 is TGTGCCAGCAGCTTAGGTTGGGGGCCAGCTTTCTTT. This sequence joins TRBV7-2 and TRBJ1-1; possibly TRBD1 for D (6 bases). Germline CDR1 SGHTA, CDR2 FQGNSA. Trimming took 1 base from V and 10 from J, leaving 10 bases between them. The CDR3 totals 12 residues. Using reference TRBV7-2 and TRBJ1-1 for the parts outside the CDR3, the full variable domain is GAGVSQSPSNKVTEKGKDVELRCDPISGHTALYWYRQSLGQGLEFLIYFQGNSAPDKSGLPSDRFSAERTGGSVSTLTIQRTQQEDSAVYLCASSLGWGPAFFGQGTRLTVV.

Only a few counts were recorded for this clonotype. The CDR3 is CASSLLRTGGDYGYTF. CDR3 sequence (DNA): TGTGCCAGCAGCTTATTGCGGACAGGGGGTGACTATGGCTACACCTTC. This chain connects TRBV13 to TRBJ1-2; 10 bases match TRBD1. The V segment lost 2 bases and the J segment 3 bases; nucleotides outside the gene matches: 6. Germline V CDR1 and CDR2: PRHDT, FYEKMQ (reference sequence). The CDR3 extends over 16 amino acids. The full variable domain, its missing parts supplied by reference TRBV13 and TRBJ1-2, is AAGVIQSPRHLIKEKRETATLKCYPIPRHDTVYWYQQGPGQDPQFLISFYEKMQSDKGSIPDRFSAQQFSDYHSELNMSSLELGDSALYFCASSLLRTGGDYGYTFGSGTRLTVV.

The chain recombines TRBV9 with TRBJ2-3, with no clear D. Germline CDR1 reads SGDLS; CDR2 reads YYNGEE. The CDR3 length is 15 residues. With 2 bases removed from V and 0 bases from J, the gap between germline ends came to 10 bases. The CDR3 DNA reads TGTGCCAGCAGCGTTAGGCGGCGAAGCACAGATACGCAGTATTTT. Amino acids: CASSVRRRSTDTQYF.

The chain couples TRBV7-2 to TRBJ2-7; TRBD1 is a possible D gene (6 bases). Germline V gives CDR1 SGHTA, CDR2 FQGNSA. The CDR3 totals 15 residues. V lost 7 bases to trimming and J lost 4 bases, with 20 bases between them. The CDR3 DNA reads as TGTGCCAGCACACTCATCGTTAGAGGGGGTTACGAGCAGTACTTC. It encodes CASTLIVRGGYEQYF.

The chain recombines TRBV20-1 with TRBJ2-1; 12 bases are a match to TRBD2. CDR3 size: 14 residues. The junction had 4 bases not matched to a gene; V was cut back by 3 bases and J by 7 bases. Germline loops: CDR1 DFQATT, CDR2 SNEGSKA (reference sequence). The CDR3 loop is CSASKTSGGNEQFF. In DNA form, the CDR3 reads TGCAGTGCTAGTAAGACTAGCGGGGGAAATGAGCAGTTCTTC.

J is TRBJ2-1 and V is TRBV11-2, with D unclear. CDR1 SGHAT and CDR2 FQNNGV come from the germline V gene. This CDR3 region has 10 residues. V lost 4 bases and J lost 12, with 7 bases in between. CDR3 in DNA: TGTGCCAGCAGCTCGGACGGGCAGTTCTTC. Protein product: CASSSDGQFF.

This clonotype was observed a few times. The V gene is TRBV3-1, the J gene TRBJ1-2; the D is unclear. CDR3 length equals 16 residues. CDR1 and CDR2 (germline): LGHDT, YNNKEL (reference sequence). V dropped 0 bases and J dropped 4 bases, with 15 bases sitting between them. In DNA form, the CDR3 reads TGTGCCAGCAGCCAAGAAAGAGGACCGGGCCTCTATGGCTACACCTTC. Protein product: CASSQERGPGLYGYTF.

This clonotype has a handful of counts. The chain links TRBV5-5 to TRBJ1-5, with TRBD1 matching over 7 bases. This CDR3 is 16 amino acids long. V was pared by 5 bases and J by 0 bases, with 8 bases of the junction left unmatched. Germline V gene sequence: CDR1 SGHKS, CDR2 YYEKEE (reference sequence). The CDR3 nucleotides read TGTGCCAGCAGTCGGGGGACAGCTTATAGCAATCAGCCCCAGCATTTT. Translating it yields CASSRGTAYSNQPQHF.